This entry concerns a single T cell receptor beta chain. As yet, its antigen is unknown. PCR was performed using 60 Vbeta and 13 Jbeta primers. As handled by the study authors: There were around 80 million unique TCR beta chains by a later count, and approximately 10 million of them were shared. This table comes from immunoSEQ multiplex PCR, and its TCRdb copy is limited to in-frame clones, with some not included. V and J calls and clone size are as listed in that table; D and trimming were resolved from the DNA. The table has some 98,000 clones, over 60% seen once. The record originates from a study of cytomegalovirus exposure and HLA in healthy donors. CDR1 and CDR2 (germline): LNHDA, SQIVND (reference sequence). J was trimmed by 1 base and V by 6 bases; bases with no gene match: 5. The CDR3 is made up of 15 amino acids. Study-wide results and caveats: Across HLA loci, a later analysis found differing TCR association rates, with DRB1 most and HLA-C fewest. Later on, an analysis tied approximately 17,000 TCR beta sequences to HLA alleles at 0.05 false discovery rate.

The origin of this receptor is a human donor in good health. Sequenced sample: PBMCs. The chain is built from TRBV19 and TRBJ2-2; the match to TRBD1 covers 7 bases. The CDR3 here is CASRLRQGNTGELFF. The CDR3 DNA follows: TGTGCCAGTAGGCTGAGACAGGGGAACACCGGGGAGCTGTTTTTT.